These 6 T cell receptor beta chains were sequenced from one sample in a study of blood T cells in healthy people across ages. Primed by a sample-barcoded 5' primer and a J-beta primer mix, a second PCR proceeded for roughly 6 to 12 cycles. TCRdb re-called the 5' RACE reads with MiXCR, one entry per CDR3 protein. The data show approximately 900,000 distinct CDR3 sequences, roughly 48% seen once. Sequencing used blood. The receptors stem from a man aged 30-40 years in good health.

The chain employs TRBV5-6 and TRBJ2-1; 10 bases agree with TRBD2. The J call may be incorrect, as the DNA end agrees better with TRBJ2-7. The CDR3 contains 18 residues. Looked up from germline, CDR1 is SGHDT and CDR2 is YYEEEE. The CDR3 bases are TGTGCCAGCAGCCCTGGAATAGCGGGGGGCTATTCCTACAATGAGCAGTACTTC. It codes for CASSPGIAGGYSYNEQYF.

The rearrangement uses TRBV6-5 and TRBJ1-1; 9 positions agree with TRBD1. The CDR3 loop spans 14 amino acids. Germline CDR1 is MNHEY and CDR2 is SVGAGI. J was trimmed by 2 bases and V by 6 bases; bases with no gene match: 4. The CDR3 loop reads CASRQQGANTEAFF. The CDR3, as DNA: TGTGCCAGCAGGCAACAGGGGGCAAACACTGAAGCTTTCTTT.

In this sample, this clonotype turned up a few times. The chain carries TRBV2 and TRBJ2-5; tentatively, D is TRBD1 (6 bases). The germline gives CDR1 SNHLY, CDR2 FYNNEI. The CDR3 loop spans 14 amino acids. The V gene lost 3 bases and the J gene lost 1 base, with 9 bases spanning the gap. CDR3: CASSDDRLQETQYF. In DNA, the CDR3 is TGTGCCAGCAGTGACGACAGGCTCCAAGAGACCCAGTACTTC.

In this sample, this clonotype turned up once. The V gene is TRBV20-1, the J gene TRBJ2-2; D uncertain. V was shortened by 0 bases and J by 1 base, with 9 bases between the two germline ends. The CDR3 loop spans 15 amino acids. Per germline, CDR1 DFQATT and CDR2 SNEGSKA (reference sequence). The CDR3 nucleotides are TGCAGTGCTAGAGATGCACAGAGGAACACCGGGGAGCTGTTTTTT. This gives the protein CSARDAQRNTGELFF.

This clonotype was seen ten or more times. This chain connects TRBV29-1 to TRBJ2-7, with TRBD1 matching over 9 bases. V lost 6 bases to trimming and J lost 6 bases; unmatched junction nucleotides: 3. The CDR3 has 11 residues. In germline, CDR1 is SQVTM, CDR2 ANQGSEA. CDR3: CSVGTGPEQYF. CDR3 bases: TGCAGCGTCGGGACAGGGCCCGAGCAGTACTTC.

This chain uses TRBV6-2 or TRBV6-3 with TRBJ1-5, with TRBD1 matching 10 bases. Germline values: CDR1 MNHEY, CDR2 SVGEGT. CDR3 length equals 19 residues. Trimming cost V 2 bases and J 0 bases; bases outside gene matches: 10. The CDR3 DNA reads TGTGCCAGCAGTTACCACCGGGACAGGGGCGCTTATAGCAATCAGCCCCAGCATTTT. Encoded protein: CASSYHRDRGAYSNQPQHF.